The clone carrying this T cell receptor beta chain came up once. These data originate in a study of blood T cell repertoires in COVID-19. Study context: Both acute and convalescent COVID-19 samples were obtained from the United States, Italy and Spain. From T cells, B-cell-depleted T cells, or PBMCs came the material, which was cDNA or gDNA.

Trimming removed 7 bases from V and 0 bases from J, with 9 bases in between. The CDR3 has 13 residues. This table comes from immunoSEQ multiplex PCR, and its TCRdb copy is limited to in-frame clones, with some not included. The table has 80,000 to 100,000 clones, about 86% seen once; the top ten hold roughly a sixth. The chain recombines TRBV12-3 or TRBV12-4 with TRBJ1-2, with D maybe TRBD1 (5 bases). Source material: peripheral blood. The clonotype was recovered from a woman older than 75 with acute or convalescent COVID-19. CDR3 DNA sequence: TGTGCCAGCACCCTGACAGCTAACTATGGCTACACCTTC. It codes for CASTLTANYGYTF.